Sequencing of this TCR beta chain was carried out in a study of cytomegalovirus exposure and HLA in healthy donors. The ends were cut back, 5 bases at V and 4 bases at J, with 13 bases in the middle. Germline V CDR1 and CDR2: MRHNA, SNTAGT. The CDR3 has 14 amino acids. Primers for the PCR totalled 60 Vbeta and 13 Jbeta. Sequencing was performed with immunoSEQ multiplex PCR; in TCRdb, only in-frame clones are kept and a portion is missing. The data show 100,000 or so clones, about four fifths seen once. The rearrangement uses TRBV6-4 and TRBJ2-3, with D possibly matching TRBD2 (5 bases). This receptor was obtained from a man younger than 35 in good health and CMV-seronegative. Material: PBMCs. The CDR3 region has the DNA TGTGCCAGCAGTACTCAAGGAGGCCCAGATACGCAGTATTTT. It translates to CASSTQGGPDTQYF.